A selection of T cell receptor beta chains follows, all from one sample in a study of T cell responses to AZD1222 COVID-19 vaccine. The method was immunoSEQ multiplex PCR; TCRdb's version includes in-frame clones alone and lacks a portion of them. The sample contains 150,000 to 200,000 clones, about 92% of which appear only once. The sample was peripheral blood, taken 28 days after the second AZD1222 dose. All receptors derive from an adult who received the AZD1222 COVID-19 vaccine. Each CDR3 is given with its conserved first and last residue.

v_gene,j_gene,CDR3aa
TRBV5-1,TRBJ2-5,CASSLVASGMETQYF
TRBV9,TRBJ1-6,CASSVGRGPSNNSPLHF
TRBV5-5,TRBJ1-4,CASSLGQLDEKLFF
TRBV27,TRBJ1-6,CASSRTEYNSPLHF
TRBV10-2,TRBJ1-5,CASSEGQPQHF
TRBV15,TRBJ1-3,CATTDGGWNTIYF
TRBV30,TRBJ1-1,CAWAWSHWTEAFF
TRBV2,TRBJ1-5,CASSEALLLGQPQHF
TRBV19,TRBJ1-4,CAAASPGSSEKLFF
TRBV2,TRBJ1-2,CASTRDRALGDTF
TRBV4-1,TRBJ1-1,CASSQVDSTEAFF
TRBV28,TRBJ2-7,CASSLRGYEQYF
TRBV6-5,TRBJ2-7,CASSYGTPLREQYF
TRBV9,TRBJ1-3,CASSVSREALSGNTIYF
TRBV28,TRBJ1-6,CASSYGQGGSPLHF
TRBV3-1/TRBV3-2,TRBJ2-7,CASSRRLAGARDVEQYF
TRBV27,TRBJ1-5,CASSLGQGNQPQHF
TRBV3-1/TRBV3-2,TRBJ1-2,CASSQELGNAGYTF
TRBV13,TRBJ1-5,CASSLSGTGHQPQHF
TRBV19,TRBJ1-4,CASSIREGSDEKLFF
TRBV10-1,TRBJ2-1,CASLGSQYNEQFF
TRBV7-6,TRBJ2-1,CASSLVEGWSYNEQFF
TRBV27,TRBJ2-5,CASSRQFQETQYF
TRBV5-1,TRBJ2-7,CASSNWAQGNEQYF
TRBV7-2,TRBJ1-5,CASIPGGGGNQPQHF
TRBV5-8,TRBJ2-4,CASSLRTLAKNIQYF
TRBV3-1/TRBV3-2,TRBJ2-5,CASSQVKTGGGETQYF
TRBV15,TRBJ2-2,CATSRDLGRDRKSGANTGELFF
TRBV6-5,TRBJ2-2,CASSYQDRTHTGELFF
TRBV12-3/TRBV12-4,TRBJ1-5,CASSLAGQPQHF
TRBV5-1,TRBJ2-7,CASSPTGTDYEQYF